Listed below are T cell receptor beta chains from one sample, sequenced in a study of T cells in Graves' hyperthyroidism and ophthalmopathy. TCRdb processed the multiplex PCR reads anew with MiXCR; each CDR3 protein has one entry. The table lists 270,000 or so distinct CDR3 sequences, 13% to 15% of them singletons. Sequences were obtained from blood. Source of these receptors: a woman in her fifties or sixties with Graves' hyperthyroidism that later progressed to Graves' ophthalmopathy. CDR3s include the opening cysteine and the closing phenylalanine or tryptophan. Each record gives: CDR3 length, V gene, clone size, J gene, D gene, CDR3 DNA, CDR3 protein. A D gene is named only where the DNA matches it firmly. Clone size appears in some rows only: once, few, many, or a class for an expanded clone.

cdr3_length: 14
v_call: TRBV25-1
clone_size: -
j_call: TRBJ2-1
d_call: -
cdr3_nt: TGTGCCAGTGTTTCGGGATTGAATTACAATGAGCAGTTCTTC
cdr3_aa: CASVSGLNYNEQFF

cdr3_length: 12
v_call: TRBV10-3
clone_size: many
j_call: TRBJ1-1
d_call: -
cdr3_nt: TGTGCCATCAGTGACAGGGGCACTGAAGCTTTCTTT
cdr3_aa: CAISDRGTEAFF

cdr3_length: 15
v_call: TRBV28
clone_size: many
j_call: TRBJ2-3
d_call: TRBD2
cdr3_nt: TGTGCCAGCAGCTTTGGACTAGCGGGAAGAGATACGCAGTATTTT
cdr3_aa: CASSFGLAGRDTQYF

cdr3_length: 13
v_call: TRBV28
clone_size: many
j_call: TRBJ1-2
d_call: -
cdr3_nt: TGTGCCAGCAGTTACGGAGCTAACTATGGCTACACCTTC
cdr3_aa: CASSYGANYGYTF

cdr3_length: 16
v_call: TRBV15
clone_size: -
j_call: TRBJ2-1
d_call: -
cdr3_nt: TGTGCCACCAGCGGAACCCTGGTTCACCCCTACAATGAGCAGTTCTTC
cdr3_aa: CATSGTLVHPYNEQFF

cdr3_length: 15
v_call: TRBV9
clone_size: -
j_call: TRBJ2-7
d_call: TRBD2
cdr3_nt: TGTGCCAGCAGCACCTGGACTAGCGGGAGCCACGAGCAGTACTTC
cdr3_aa: CASSTWTSGSHEQYF

cdr3_length: 15
v_call: TRBV5-1
clone_size: many
j_call: TRBJ1-1
d_call: -
cdr3_nt: TGCGCCAGCAGCTTGGACAGGAGCATGAACACTGAAGCTTTCTTT
cdr3_aa: CASSLDRSMNTEAFF

cdr3_length: 20
v_call: TRBV28
clone_size: -
j_call: TRBJ2-3
d_call: TRBD2
cdr3_nt: TGTGCCAGCAGTTCCTCAGGTCCGGGACTAGCGGGAGGGCCAGTAGATACGCAGTATTTT
cdr3_aa: CASSSSGPGLAGGPVDTQYF

cdr3_length: 16
v_call: TRBV6-5
clone_size: many
j_call: TRBJ2-5
d_call: -
cdr3_nt: TGTGCCAGCAGTTATCTCCCGGGACGGAACCAAGAGACCCAGTACTTC
cdr3_aa: CASSYLPGRNQETQYF

cdr3_length: 13
v_call: TRBV20-1
clone_size: few
j_call: TRBJ2-7
d_call: TRBD2
cdr3_nt: TGCAGTGCTAGATCGGGGGGGAGAGGCGAGCAGTACTTC
cdr3_aa: CSARSGGRGEQYF

cdr3_length: 16
v_call: TRBV20-1
clone_size: many
j_call: TRBJ2-3
d_call: -
cdr3_nt: TGCAGTGCTTCCTCAAGCTTCCTTTTAGGTACAGATACGCAGTATTTT
cdr3_aa: CSASSSFLLGTDTQYF

cdr3_length: 15
v_call: TRBV3-1
clone_size: -
j_call: TRBJ2-3
d_call: TRBD2
cdr3_nt: TGTGCCAGCAGCCAAGAACAACTAGCGGTAAATACGCAGTATTTT
cdr3_aa: CASSQEQLAVNTQYF

cdr3_length: 18
v_call: TRBV19
clone_size: -
j_call: TRBJ2-5
d_call: TRBD1
cdr3_nt: TGTGCCAGCCCGGGACAGGTTCGGATAGCGCCAGCTCAAGAGACCCAGTACTTC
cdr3_aa: CASPGQVRIAPAQETQYF

cdr3_length: 14
v_call: TRBV5-1
clone_size: many
j_call: TRBJ2-3
d_call: -
cdr3_nt: TGCGCCAGCAGCCAGCGGGTAGCCACAGATACGCAGTATTTT
cdr3_aa: CASSQRVATDTQYF

cdr3_length: 14
v_call: TRBV20-1
clone_size: -
j_call: TRBJ1-1
d_call: -
cdr3_nt: TGCAGTGCTATATTGGGTTCTACGAACACTGAAGCTTTCTTT
cdr3_aa: CSAILGSTNTEAFF

cdr3_length: 14
v_call: TRBV5-6
clone_size: many
j_call: TRBJ2-5
d_call: -
cdr3_nt: TGTGCCAGCAGCTTACGGCCGGATCAAGAGACCCAGTACTTC
cdr3_aa: CASSLRPDQETQYF

cdr3_length: 16
v_call: TRBV7-9
clone_size: many
j_call: TRBJ2-1
d_call: -
cdr3_nt: TGTGCCAGCAGCTTAGCTAGCGCTAGCTCCTACAATGAGCAGTTCTTC
cdr3_aa: CASSLASASSYNEQFF

cdr3_length: 17
v_call: TRBV28
clone_size: many
j_call: TRBJ1-5
d_call: TRBD1
cdr3_nt: TGTGCCAGCAGTTACAGGGACAGGGGGTATAGCAATCAGCCCCAGCATTTT
cdr3_aa: CASSYRDRGYSNQPQHF

cdr3_length: 14
v_call: TRBV7-9
clone_size: -
j_call: TRBJ2-7
d_call: TRBD1
cdr3_nt: TGTGCCAGCAGCCGAGGACAGGGCGAGTGCGAGCAGTACTTC
cdr3_aa: CASSRGQGECEQYF

cdr3_length: 14
v_call: TRBV2
clone_size: many
j_call: TRBJ1-5
d_call: -
cdr3_nt: TGTGCCAGCAGTGCGAGCAGCCTTTATCAGCCCCAGCATTTT
cdr3_aa: CASSASSLYQPQHF

cdr3_length: 16
v_call: TRBV7-9
clone_size: -
j_call: TRBJ2-5
d_call: TRBD2
cdr3_nt: TGTGCCAGCACCAAGACTAGCGGCCTTTCTGTCGAGACCCAGTACTTC
cdr3_aa: CASTKTSGLSVETQYF

cdr3_length: 16
v_call: TRBV20-1
clone_size: many
j_call: TRBJ2-7
d_call: -
cdr3_nt: TGCAGTGCTAGAGATCTAAATGGTAAGGGATCCTACGAGCAGTACTTC
cdr3_aa: CSARDLNGKGSYEQYF

cdr3_length: 14
v_call: TRBV29-1
clone_size: many
j_call: TRBJ1-2
d_call: -
cdr3_nt: TGCAGCGTTGATGGCCTCGACAGTAACTATGGCTACACCTTC
cdr3_aa: CSVDGLDSNYGYTF

cdr3_length: 14
v_call: TRBV28
clone_size: many
j_call: TRBJ1-1
d_call: TRBD1
cdr3_nt: TGTGCCAGCAGTTTATCCTCGCAGGGGGTGGAAGCTTTCTTT
cdr3_aa: CASSLSSQGVEAFF

cdr3_length: 14
v_call: TRBV3-1
clone_size: many
j_call: TRBJ2-3
d_call: TRBD2
cdr3_nt: TGTGCCAGCAGCTGGACTAGCGGGGCCTATGGGCAGTATTTT
cdr3_aa: CASSWTSGAYGQYF

cdr3_length: 16
v_call: TRBV5-6
clone_size: few
j_call: TRBJ1-1
d_call: -
cdr3_nt: TGTGCCAGCAGCTTGGCAGGGGATGGAGTTGCGACTGAAGCTTTCTTT
cdr3_aa: CASSLAGDGVATEAFF

cdr3_length: 9
v_call: TRBV27
clone_size: few
j_call: TRBJ1-3
d_call: -
cdr3_nt: TGTGCCGGAGGTGACACCATATATTTT
cdr3_aa: CAGGDTIYF

cdr3_length: 15
v_call: TRBV28
clone_size: many
j_call: TRBJ2-5
d_call: -
cdr3_nt: TGTGCCAGCAGTTTGCGGACAGCAGATCGGGAGACCCAGTACTTC
cdr3_aa: CASSLRTADRETQYF

cdr3_length: 16
v_call: TRBV2
clone_size: many
j_call: TRBJ2-7
d_call: TRBD1
cdr3_nt: TGTGCCAGCAGTTCATCATCCGGGACAGGAGTCTACGAGCAGTACTTC
cdr3_aa: CASSSSSGTGVYEQYF

cdr3_length: 15
v_call: TRBV20-1
clone_size: many
j_call: TRBJ2-7
d_call: TRBD1
cdr3_nt: TGCAGTGCTAGTTCGACCGGGACAGGTTTCGGCCAGCAGTACTTC
cdr3_aa: CSASSTGTGFGQQYF

cdr3_length: 14
v_call: TRBV3-1
clone_size: few
j_call: TRBJ1-2
d_call: TRBD1
cdr3_nt: TGTGCCAGCAGCCAAGGGGCAGGGGGCGGTGGCTACACCTTC
cdr3_aa: CASSQGAGGGGYTF

cdr3_length: 14
v_call: TRBV7-9
clone_size: many
j_call: TRBJ1-1
d_call: -
cdr3_nt: TGTGCCAGCAGCTTTAGTGGTTCTGGCACTGAAGCTTTCTTT
cdr3_aa: CASSFSGSGTEAFF

cdr3_length: 14
v_call: TRBV2
clone_size: many
j_call: TRBJ1-2
d_call: TRBD1
cdr3_nt: TGTGCCAGCAGTGGGGACAGGGTGTCATATGGCTACACCTTC
cdr3_aa: CASSGDRVSYGYTF

cdr3_length: 17
v_call: TRBV4-2
clone_size: -
j_call: TRBJ2-3
d_call: -
cdr3_nt: TGTGCCAGCAGCCAAGATTGGGCTAGCGCCCACACAGATACGCAGTATTTT
cdr3_aa: CASSQDWASAHTDTQYF

cdr3_length: 14
v_call: TRBV20-1
clone_size: many
j_call: TRBJ2-1
d_call: TRBD2
cdr3_nt: TGCAGTGCTGTAGCGGGGGCGTCCTACAATGAGCAGTTCTTC
cdr3_aa: CSAVAGASYNEQFF

cdr3_length: 13
v_call: TRBV27
clone_size: many
j_call: TRBJ1-2
d_call: -
cdr3_nt: TGTGCCAGCAGTAGGACCATCAACTATGGCTACACCTTC
cdr3_aa: CASSRTINYGYTF

cdr3_length: 14
v_call: TRBV10-2
clone_size: many
j_call: TRBJ1-2
d_call: -
cdr3_nt: TGCGCCAGCAGTGAGAGGCGGGAGAACTATGGCTACACCTTC
cdr3_aa: CASSERRENYGYTF

cdr3_length: 13
v_call: TRBV28
clone_size: many
j_call: TRBJ1-1
d_call: -
cdr3_nt: TGTGCCAGCAGTTTTTCGGTAAGCACTGAAGCTTTCTTT
cdr3_aa: CASSFSVSTEAFF

cdr3_length: 14
v_call: TRBV7-9
clone_size: many
j_call: TRBJ2-7
d_call: -
cdr3_nt: TGTGCCAGCAGCCCGGGGGACTGGACCTACGAGCAGTACTTC
cdr3_aa: CASSPGDWTYEQYF

cdr3_length: 19
v_call: TRBV5-1
clone_size: few
j_call: TRBJ2-3
d_call: TRBD2
cdr3_nt: TGCGCCAGCGGCTTGCAACTAGCGGGAGGGAGCGCTAGCACAGATACGCAGTATTTT
cdr3_aa: CASGLQLAGGSASTDTQYF